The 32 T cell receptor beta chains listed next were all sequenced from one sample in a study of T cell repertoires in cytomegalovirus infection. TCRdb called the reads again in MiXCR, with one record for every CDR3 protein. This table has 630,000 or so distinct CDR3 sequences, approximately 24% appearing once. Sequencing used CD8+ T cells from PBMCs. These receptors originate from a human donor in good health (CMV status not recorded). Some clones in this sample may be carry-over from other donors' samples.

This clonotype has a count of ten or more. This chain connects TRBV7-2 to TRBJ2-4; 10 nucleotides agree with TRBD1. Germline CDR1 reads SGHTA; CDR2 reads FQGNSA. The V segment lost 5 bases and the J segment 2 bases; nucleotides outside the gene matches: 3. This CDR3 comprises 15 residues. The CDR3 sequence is CASSRDRGTKNIQYF. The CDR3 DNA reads TGTGCCAGCAGCCGGGACAGGGGAACCAAAAACATTCAGTACTTC.

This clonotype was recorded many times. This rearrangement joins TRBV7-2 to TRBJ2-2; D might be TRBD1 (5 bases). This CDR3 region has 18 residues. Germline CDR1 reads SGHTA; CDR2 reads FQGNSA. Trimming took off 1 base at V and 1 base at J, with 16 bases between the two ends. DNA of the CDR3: TGTGCCAGCAGCTTAGGGTTTAATCGCAGGGAGAACACCGGGGAGCTGTTTTTT. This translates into CASSLGFNRRENTGELFF.

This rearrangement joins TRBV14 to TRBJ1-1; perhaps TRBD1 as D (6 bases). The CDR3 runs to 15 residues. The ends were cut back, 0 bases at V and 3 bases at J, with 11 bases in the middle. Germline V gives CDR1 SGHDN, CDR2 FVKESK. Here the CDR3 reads CASSQDPRTDTEAFF. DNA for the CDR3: TGTGCCAGCAGCCAAGACCCGAGGACAGACACTGAAGCTTTCTTT.

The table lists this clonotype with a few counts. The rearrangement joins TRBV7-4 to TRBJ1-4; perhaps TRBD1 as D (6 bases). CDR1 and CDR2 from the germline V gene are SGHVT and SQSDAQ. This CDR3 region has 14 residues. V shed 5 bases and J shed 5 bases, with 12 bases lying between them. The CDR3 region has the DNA TGTGCCAGCAGCGTAGACAGGCGCAATGAAAAACTGTTTTTT. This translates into CASSVDRRNEKLFF. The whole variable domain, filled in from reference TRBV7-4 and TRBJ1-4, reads GAGVSQSPRYKVAKRGRDVALRCDSISGHVTLYWYRQTLGQGSEVLTYSQSDAQRDKSGRPSGRFSAERPERSVSTLKIQRTEQGDSAVYLCASSVDRRNEKLFFGSGTQLSVL.

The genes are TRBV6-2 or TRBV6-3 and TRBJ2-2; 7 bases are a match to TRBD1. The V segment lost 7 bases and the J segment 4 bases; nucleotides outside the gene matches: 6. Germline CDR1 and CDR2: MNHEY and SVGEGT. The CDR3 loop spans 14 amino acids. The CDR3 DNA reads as TGTGCCAGCACATTGACAGGGCCCACCGGGGAGCTGTTTTTT. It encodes CASTLTGPTGELFF.

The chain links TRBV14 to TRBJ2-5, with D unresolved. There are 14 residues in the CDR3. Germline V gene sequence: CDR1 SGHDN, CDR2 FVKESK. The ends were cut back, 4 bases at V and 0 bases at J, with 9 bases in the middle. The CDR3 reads CASSPYKNQETQYF. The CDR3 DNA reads TGTGCCAGCAGCCCCTACAAGAACCAAGAGACCCAGTACTTC.

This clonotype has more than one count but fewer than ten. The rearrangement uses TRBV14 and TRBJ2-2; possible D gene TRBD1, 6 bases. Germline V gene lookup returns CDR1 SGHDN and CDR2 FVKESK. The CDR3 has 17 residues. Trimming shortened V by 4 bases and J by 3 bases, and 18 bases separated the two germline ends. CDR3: CASSPFGTGYYTGELFF. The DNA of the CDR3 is TGTGCCAGCAGCCCATTCGGTACAGGGTATTACACCGGGGAGCTGTTTTTT. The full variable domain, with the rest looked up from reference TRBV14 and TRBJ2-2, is EAGVTQFPSHSVIEKGQTVTLRCDPISGHDNLYWYRRVMGKEIKFLLHFVKESKQDESGMPNNRFLAERTGGTYSTLKVQPAELEDSGVYFCASSPFGTGYYTGELFFGEGSRLTVL.

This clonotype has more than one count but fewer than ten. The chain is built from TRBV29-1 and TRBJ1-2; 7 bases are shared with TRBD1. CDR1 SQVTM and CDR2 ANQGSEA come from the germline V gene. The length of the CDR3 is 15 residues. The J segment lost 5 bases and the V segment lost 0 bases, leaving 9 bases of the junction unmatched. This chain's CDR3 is CSVEDLNRGLYGYTF. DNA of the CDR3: TGCAGCGTTGAAGATCTTAACAGGGGCTTATATGGCTACACCTTC. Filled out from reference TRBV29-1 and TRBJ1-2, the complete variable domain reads SAVISQKPSRDICQRGTSLTIQCQVDSQVTMMFWYRQQPGQSLTLIATANQGSEATYESGFVIDKFPISRPNLTFSTLTVSNMSPEDSSIYLCSVEDLNRGLYGYTFGSGTRLTVV.

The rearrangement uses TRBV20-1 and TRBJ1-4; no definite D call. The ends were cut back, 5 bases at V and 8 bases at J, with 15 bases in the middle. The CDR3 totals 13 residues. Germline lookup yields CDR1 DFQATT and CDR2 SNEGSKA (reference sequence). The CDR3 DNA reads TGCAGTGCTCCTCTGGATGCGGGGGAAAAACTGTTTTTT. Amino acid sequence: CSAPLDAGEKLFF.

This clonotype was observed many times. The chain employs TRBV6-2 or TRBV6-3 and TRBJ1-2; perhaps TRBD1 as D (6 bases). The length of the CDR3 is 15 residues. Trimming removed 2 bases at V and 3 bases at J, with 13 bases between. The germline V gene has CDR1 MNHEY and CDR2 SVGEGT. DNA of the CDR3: TGTGCCAGCAGTTACAACAGGGCCGGAGACTATGGCTACACCTTC. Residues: CASSYNRAGDYGYTF.

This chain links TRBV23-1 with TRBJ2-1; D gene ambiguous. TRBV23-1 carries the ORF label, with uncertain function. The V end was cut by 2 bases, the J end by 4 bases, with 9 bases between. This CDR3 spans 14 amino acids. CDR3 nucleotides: TGCGCCAGCAGTCAAAACTCTGTGTACAATGAGCAGTTCTTC. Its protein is CASSQNSVYNEQFF.

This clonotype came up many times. The CDR3 DNA is TGCAGCGTTGAGAGGGGAAATGAGCAGTTCTTC. Encoded protein: CSVERGNEQFF. This rearrangement joins TRBV29-1 to TRBJ2-1; possibly TRBD1 or TRBD2 for D (5 bases each). Germline V CDR1 and CDR2: SQVTM, ANQGSEA. The CDR3 runs to 11 residues. V lost 3 bases to trimming and J lost 7 bases, with 7 bases between them.

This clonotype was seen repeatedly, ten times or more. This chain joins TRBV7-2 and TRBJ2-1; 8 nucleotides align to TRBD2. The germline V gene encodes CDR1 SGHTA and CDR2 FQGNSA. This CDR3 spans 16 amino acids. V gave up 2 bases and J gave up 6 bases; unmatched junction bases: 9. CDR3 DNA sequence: TGTGCCAGCAGCTTATTCGGGGGGGACTCTCCCAATGAGCAGTTCTTC. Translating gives CASSLFGGDSPNEQFF. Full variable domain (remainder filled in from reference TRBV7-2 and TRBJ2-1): GAGVSQSPSNKVTEKGKDVELRCDPISGHTALYWYRQSLGQGLEFLIYFQGNSAPDKSGLPSDRFSAERTGGSVSTLTIQRTQQEDSAVYLCASSLFGGDSPNEQFFGPGTRLTVL.

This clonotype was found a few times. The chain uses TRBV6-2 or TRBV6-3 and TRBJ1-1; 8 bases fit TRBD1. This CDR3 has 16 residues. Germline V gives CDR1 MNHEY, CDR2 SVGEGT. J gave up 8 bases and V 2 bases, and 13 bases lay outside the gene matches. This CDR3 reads CASSYPGQVKKREAFF. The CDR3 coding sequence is TGTGCCAGCAGTTACCCGGGACAGGTAAAGAAGCGGGAAGCTTTCTTT.

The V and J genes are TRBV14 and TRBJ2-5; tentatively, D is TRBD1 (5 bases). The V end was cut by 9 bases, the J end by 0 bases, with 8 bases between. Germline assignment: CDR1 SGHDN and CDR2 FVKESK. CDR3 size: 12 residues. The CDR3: CARRGDQETQYF. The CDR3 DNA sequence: TGTGCCAGAAGGGGTGACCAAGAGACCCAGTACTTC.

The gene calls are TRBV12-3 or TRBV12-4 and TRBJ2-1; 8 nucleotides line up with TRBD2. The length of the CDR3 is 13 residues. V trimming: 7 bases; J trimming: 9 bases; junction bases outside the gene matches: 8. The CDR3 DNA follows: TGTGCCAGCACCTTCGGGGGGGCGAGTGAGCAGTTCTTC. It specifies CASTFGGASEQFF.

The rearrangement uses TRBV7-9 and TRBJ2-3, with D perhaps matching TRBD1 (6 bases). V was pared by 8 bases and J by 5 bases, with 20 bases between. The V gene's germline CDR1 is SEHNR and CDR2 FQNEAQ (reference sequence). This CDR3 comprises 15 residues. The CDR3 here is CASGTSGLAVDTQYF. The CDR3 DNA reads TGTGCCAGCGGGACAAGTGGGCTAGCTGTAGATACGCAGTATTTT.

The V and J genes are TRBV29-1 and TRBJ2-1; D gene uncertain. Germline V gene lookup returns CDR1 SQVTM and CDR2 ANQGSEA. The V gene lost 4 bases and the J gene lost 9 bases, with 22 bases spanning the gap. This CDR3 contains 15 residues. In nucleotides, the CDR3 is TGCAGCGTTGGCCCGGAAAATTCCAACTTGGGTGAGCAGTTCTTC. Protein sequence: CSVGPENSNLGEQFF.

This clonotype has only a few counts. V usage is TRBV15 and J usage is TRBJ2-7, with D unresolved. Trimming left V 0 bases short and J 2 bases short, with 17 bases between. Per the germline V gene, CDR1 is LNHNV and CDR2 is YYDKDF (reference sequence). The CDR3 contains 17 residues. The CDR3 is CATSRDMSRNSTYEQYV. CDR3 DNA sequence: TGTGCCACCAGCAGAGATATGTCGCGCAATTCCACCTACGAGCAGTACGTC.

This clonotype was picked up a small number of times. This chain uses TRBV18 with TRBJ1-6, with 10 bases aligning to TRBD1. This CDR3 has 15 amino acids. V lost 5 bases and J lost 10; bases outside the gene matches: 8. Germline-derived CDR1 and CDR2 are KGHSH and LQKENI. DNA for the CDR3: TGTGCCAGCTCAGCAAGACAGGGGGCCTTCTCACCCCTCCACTTT. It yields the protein CASSARQGAFSPLHF.

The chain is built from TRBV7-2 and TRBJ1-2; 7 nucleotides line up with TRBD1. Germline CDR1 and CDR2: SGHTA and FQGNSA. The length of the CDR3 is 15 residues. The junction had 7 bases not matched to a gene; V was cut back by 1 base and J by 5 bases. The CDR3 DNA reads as TGTGCCAGCAGCTTAGAGGGACAGAATTTTTATGGCTACACCTTC. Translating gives CASSLEGQNFYGYTF.

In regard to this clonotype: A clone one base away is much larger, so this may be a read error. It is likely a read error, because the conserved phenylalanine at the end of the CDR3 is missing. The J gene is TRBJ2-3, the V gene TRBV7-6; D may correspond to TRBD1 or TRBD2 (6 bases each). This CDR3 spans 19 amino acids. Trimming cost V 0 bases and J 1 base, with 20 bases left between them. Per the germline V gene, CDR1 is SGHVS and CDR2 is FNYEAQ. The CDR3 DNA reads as TGTGCCAGCAGCTTAGCGCCCCCCGGAGGGGGACCCCGCACAGATACGCAGTATTGT. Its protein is CASSLAPPGGGPRTDTQYC.

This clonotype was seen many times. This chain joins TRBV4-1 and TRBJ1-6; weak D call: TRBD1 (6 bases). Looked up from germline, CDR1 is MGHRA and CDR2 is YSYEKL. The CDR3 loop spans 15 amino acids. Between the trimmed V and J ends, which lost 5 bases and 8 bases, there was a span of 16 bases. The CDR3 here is CASSETGGAYSPLHF. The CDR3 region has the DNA TGCGCCAGCAGCGAGACGGGGGGGGCATATTCACCCCTCCACTTT.

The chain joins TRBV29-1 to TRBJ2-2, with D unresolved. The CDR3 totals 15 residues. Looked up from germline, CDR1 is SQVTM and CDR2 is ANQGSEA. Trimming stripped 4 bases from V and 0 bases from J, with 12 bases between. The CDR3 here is CSVVSGLANTGELFF. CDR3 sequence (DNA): TGCAGCGTTGTTTCCGGCCTCGCGAACACCGGGGAGCTGTTTTTT.

The CDR3 is CAIRTAWESTDTQYF. As DNA, the CDR3 is TGTGCCATCAGAACAGCCTGGGAGAGCACAGATACGCAGTATTTT. The chain has TRBV10-3 and TRBJ2-3, with D perhaps TRBD2 (5 bases). Per germline, CDR1 ENHRY and CDR2 SYGVKD. This CDR3 region has 15 residues. V lost 6 bases to trimming and J lost 0 bases, with 13 bases between them.

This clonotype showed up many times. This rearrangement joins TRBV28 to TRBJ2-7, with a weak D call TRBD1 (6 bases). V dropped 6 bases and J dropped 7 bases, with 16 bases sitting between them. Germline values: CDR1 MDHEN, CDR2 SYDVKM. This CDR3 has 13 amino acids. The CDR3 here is CASSSRGLREQYV. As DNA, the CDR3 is TGTGCCAGCAGCTCCAGGGGTCTTCGGGAGCAGTACGTC.

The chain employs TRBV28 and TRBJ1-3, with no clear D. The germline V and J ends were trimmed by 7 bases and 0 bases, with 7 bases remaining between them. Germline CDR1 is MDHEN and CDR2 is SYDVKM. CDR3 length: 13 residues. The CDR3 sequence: CASTWGSGNTIYF. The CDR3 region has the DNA TGTGCCAGCACTTGGGGCTCTGGAAACACCATATATTTT.

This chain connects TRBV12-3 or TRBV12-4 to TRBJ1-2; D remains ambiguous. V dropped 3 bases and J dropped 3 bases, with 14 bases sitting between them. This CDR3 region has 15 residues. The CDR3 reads CASSFSRPADYGYTF. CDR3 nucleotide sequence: TGTGCCAGCAGTTTCAGTAGGCCCGCGGACTATGGCTACACCTTC.

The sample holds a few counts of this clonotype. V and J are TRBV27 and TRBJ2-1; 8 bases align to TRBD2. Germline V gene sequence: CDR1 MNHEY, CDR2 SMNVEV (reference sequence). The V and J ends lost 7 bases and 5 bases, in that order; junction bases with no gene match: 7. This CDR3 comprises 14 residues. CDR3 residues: CASIRGGSHNEQFF. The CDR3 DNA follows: TGTGCCAGCATCCGGGGGGGCAGCCACAATGAGCAGTTCTTC.

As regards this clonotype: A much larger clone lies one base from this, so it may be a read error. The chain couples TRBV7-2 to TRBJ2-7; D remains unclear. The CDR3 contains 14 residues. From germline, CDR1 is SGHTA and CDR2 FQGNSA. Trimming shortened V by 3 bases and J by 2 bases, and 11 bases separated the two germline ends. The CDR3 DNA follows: TGTGCCAGCAGCTTTTTCGACACCCCCTACGAGCAGTACTTC. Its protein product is CASSFFDTPYEQYF.

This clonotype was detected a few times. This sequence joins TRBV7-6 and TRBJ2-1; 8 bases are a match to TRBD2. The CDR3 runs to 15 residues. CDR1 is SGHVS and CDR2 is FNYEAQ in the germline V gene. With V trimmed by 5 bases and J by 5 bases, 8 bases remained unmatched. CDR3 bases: TGTGCCAGCAGCCTTCCGGGGGGGCCGGACAATGAGCAGTTCTTC. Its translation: CASSLPGGPDNEQFF. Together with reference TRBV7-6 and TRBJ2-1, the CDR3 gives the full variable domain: GAGVSQSPRYKVTKRGQDVALRCDPISGHVSLYWYRQALGQGPEFLTYFNYEAQQDKSGLPNDRFSAERPEGSISTLTIQRTEQRDSAMYRCASSLPGGPDNEQFFGPGTRLTVL.

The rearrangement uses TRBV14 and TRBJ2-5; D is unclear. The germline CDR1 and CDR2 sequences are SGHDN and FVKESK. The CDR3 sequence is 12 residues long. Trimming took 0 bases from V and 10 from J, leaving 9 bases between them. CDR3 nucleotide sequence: TGTGCCAGCAGCCAAGACTACGGAGACCAGTACTTC. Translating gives CASSQDYGDQYF.